This T cell receptor (beta chain) stems from a study of OX40 agonist ivuxolimab in advanced cancers. Study-level results: Expanded peripheral T-cell antigen specificity went undetermined.

As to this clone: The antigen is not known.

Looked up from germline, CDR1 is MNHEY and CDR2 is SMNVEV (reference sequence). The CDR3 length is 15 residues. Trimming took 6 bases from V and 7 from J; bases not matched to a gene: 11. Sequencing used immunoSEQ multiplex PCR; TCRdb keeps in-frame clones, though not all of them. The sample contains tens of thousands of clones, 94% of which appear only once. The genes are TRBV27 and TRBJ2-5, with TRBD1 matching 10 bases. This receptor was taken from an adult with an advanced solid tumor such as melanoma, head and neck, liver or kidney cancer. Here the sequenced sample was CD4+ or CD8+ T cells sorted from blood, taken in a trial of the OX40 agonist ivuxolimab. This chain's CDR3 is CASRPRDRGQRTQYF. The CDR3 coding sequence is TGTGCCAGCAGGCCCCGGGACAGGGGTCAGAGGACCCAGTACTTC.